This paragraph reports one T cell receptor beta chain. There are many counts of this clonotype. Its antigen remains undetermined. At one end the junction does not follow the germline gene, possibly because of a read error. The data are from a study. The sequencer listed for this sample is Illumina MiSeq. The raw public data were reprocessed by TCRdb itself: fastp quality trimming at Q25, MiXCR clonotype calling, in-frame beta chains only. Under each unique CDR3 protein, matching rows form one entry showing the most common genes and DNA. The sample yields around 5,300 distinct CDR3 sequences; 9% to 10% were counted once. Approximately 5.1% of the sample is taken by the ten largest. Sequencing used CD4+ T cells from synovial fluid. The TCR sequence derives from a human donor with rheumatoid arthritis.

The CDR3 region: CASSLAMGLAKF. The DNA sequence follows: TGTGCCAGCAGCTTAGCGATGGGACTAGCAAAATTC. The rearranged chain carries TRBV7-9 and TRBJ2-5, with 9 central nucleotides matching TRBD2. Inclusive of the bounding cysteine and phenylalanine, the CDR3 is 12 residues long. CDR3 DNA only is kept here, 36 bases in frame from base 1. The germline V gene (reference sequence) provides CDR1 SEHNR and CDR2 FQNEAQ.